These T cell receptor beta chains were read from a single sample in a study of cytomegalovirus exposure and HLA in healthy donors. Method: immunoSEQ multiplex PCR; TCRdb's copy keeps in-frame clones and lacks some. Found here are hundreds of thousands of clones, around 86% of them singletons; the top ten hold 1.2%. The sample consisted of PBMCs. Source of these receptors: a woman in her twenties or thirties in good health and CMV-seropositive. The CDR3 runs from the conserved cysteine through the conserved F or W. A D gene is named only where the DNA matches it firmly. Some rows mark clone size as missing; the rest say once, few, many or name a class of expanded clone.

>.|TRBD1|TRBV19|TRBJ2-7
CASSIGTGASYEQYF
TGTGCCAGTAGTATAGGGACAGGGGCCTCCTACGAGCAGTACTTC
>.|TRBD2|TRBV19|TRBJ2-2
CASTLFPSGRTDTGELFF
TGTGCCAGTACCCTATTCCCTAGCGGGAGGACGGACACCGGGGAGCTGTTTTTT
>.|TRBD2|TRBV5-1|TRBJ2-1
CASSVGLANEQFF
TGCGCCAGCAGCGTCGGACTAGCGAATGAGCAGTTCTTC
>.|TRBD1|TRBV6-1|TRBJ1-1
CASSRDRGNTEAFF
TGTGCCAGCAGCCGGGACAGGGGGAACACTGAAGCTTTCTTT
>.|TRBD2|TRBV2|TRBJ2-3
CASRLAGGLSDTQYF
TGTGCCAGCAGACTAGCGGGAGGGTTGTCGGATACGCAGTATTTT
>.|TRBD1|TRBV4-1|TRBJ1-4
CASSQGTGKSEKLFF
TGCGCCAGCAGCCAAGGGACAGGGAAGTCTGAAAAACTGTTTTTT
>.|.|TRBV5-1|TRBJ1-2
CASSDRDIDGYTF
TGCGCCAGCAGCGACCGGGACATCGATGGCTACACCTTC
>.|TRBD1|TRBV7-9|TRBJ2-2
CASSGWRDRETGELFF
TGTGCCAGCAGCGGTTGGCGGGACAGGGAGACCGGGGAGCTGTTTTTT
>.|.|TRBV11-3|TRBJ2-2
CASSRRGNTGELFF
TGTGCCAGCAGCCGAAGGGGTAACACCGGGGAGCTGTTTTTT
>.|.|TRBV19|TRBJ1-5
CASRPGASSNQPQHF
TGTGCCAGTAGGCCAGGGGCCTCTAGCAATCAGCCCCAGCATTTT
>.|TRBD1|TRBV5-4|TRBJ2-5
CASTPTGGIRETQYF
TGTGCCAGCACCCCGACAGGGGGCATTAGGGAGACCCAGTACTTC
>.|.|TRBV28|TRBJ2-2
CASSPPLGSNTGELFF
TGTGCCAGCAGCCCCCCCCTAGGTTCGAACACCGGGGAGCTGTTTTTT
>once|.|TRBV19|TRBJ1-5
CASSTTSGGVSQPQHF
TGTGCCAGTAGTACCACATCTGGGGGGGTGTCGCAGCCCCAGCATTTT
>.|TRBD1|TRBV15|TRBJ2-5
CATSINRRGFGETQYF
TGTGCCACCAGCATAAACCGCAGGGGGTTTGGAGAGACCCAGTACTTC
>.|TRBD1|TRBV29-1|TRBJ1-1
CSVKTGGRNTEAFF
TGCAGCGTGAAGACAGGGGGGAGGAACACTGAAGCTTTCTTT
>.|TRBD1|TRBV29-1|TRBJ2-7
CSVRAGGYEQYF
TGCAGCGTTCGGGCAGGGGGCTACGAGCAGTACTTC
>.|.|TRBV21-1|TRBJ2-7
CASSKKFGREGVAIAYEQYF
TGTGCCAGCAGCAAAAAGTTTGGTAGGGAGGGGGTAGCGATCGCCTACGAGCAGTACTTC
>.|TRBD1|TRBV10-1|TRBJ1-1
CASSESTGQGTGAFF
TGCGCCAGCAGTGAGTCGACAGGACAGGGTACAGGAGCTTTCTTT
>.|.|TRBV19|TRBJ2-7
CASSTRPGSSYEQYF
TGTGCCAGTAGTACGAGGCCGGGATCATCCTACGAGCAGTACTTC
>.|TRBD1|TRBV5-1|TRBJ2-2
CASSLDPGQGDIGELFF
TGCGCCAGCAGCTTAGATCCGGGACAGGGGGACATCGGGGAGCTGTTTTTT
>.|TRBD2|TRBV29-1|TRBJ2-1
CSDRAGDGSEQFF
TGCAGCGATCGAGCGGGAGATGGTAGTGAGCAGTTCTTC
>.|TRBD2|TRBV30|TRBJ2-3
CAWTSGRVTTITDTQYF
TGTGCCTGGACTAGCGGGAGGGTGACGACAATTACAGATACGCAGTATTTT
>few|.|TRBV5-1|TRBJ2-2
CASRTDLEGTGELFF
TGCGCCAGCAGGACGGACCTGGAGGGAACCGGGGAGCTGTTTTTT
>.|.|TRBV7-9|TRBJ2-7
CASSPTTGLGYEQYF
TGTGCCAGCAGCCCTACGACGGGACTCGGCTACGAGCAGTACTTC
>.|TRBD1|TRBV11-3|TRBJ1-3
CASSLGGGARKVSGNTIYF
TGTGCCAGCAGCTTAGGAGGGGGCGCGAGGAAGGTCTCTGGAAACACCATATATTTT
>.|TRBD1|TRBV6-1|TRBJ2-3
CASSEGNRGRTDTQYF
TGTGCCAGCAGTGAAGGTAACAGGGGCCGGACAGATACGCAGTATTTT
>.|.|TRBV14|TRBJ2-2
CASSPYTGELFF
TGTGCCAGCAGCCCTTACACCGGGGAGCTGTTTTTT
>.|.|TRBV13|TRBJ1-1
CASSLTGNTEAFF
TGTGCCAGCAGCCTTACAGGGAACACTGAAGCTTTCTTT
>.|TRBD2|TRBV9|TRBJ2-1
CASSVGSGSNLIDEQFF
TGTGCCAGCAGCGTAGGTAGCGGGAGTAACCTCATCGATGAGCAGTTCTTC